The 4 T cell receptor beta chains presented below share a single source sample, sequenced in a study of blood T cell repertoires in COVID-19. Generated by immunoSEQ multiplex PCR, the TCRdb table keeps only in-frame clones and is missing some. Of a few hundred thousand clones listed, approximately 90% were seen once; the top ten hold 0.7% to 0.85%. Sequencing used peripheral blood. All receptors come from a man younger than 35 with COVID-19, enrolled during active disease.

This clone was picked up one time. V is TRBV12-3 or TRBV12-4 and J is TRBJ1-1, with no clear D. This CDR3 is built from 13 residues. V was clipped by 6 bases and J by 7 bases, with 15 bases between them. In DNA form, the CDR3 reads TGTGCCAGCAGCCCCGGAGTAGCCCTTGAAGCTTTCTTT. Its translation: CASSPGVALEAFF.

The chain has TRBV6-1 and TRBJ1-5; D is uncertain. Germline CDR1 reads MNHNS; CDR2 reads SASEGT. CDR3 size: 14 residues. Trimming removed 2 bases at V and 1 base at J, with 6 bases between. The CDR3 spells CASSESVSNQPQHF. The CDR3 nucleotides read TGTGCCAGCAGTGAATCGGTAAGCAATCAGCCCCAGCATTTT.

This chain links TRBV5-4 with TRBJ2-1; 9 nucleotides match TRBD2. Germline CDR1 and CDR2: SGHNT and YYREEE (reference sequence). The CDR3 is 16 residues long. The J segment lost 4 bases and the V segment lost 0 bases, leaving 5 bases of the junction unmatched. The CDR3 DNA is TGTGCCAGCAGCTTGGCCATGGCGGGGGGGTACAATGAGCAGTTCTTC. Translated, it gives CASSLAMAGGYNEQFF.

The rearrangement joins TRBV25-1 to TRBJ2-5; 8 bases match TRBD2. From germline, CDR1 is MGHDK and CDR2 SYGVNS. The V and J ends lost 8 bases and 1 base, in that order; junction bases with no gene match: 9. The CDR3 consists of 15 residues. The CDR3 DNA reads TGTGCCAGCGAGTACCTTAGCGGGGTCCAAGAGACCCAGTACTTC. It is translated as CASEYLSGVQETQYF.